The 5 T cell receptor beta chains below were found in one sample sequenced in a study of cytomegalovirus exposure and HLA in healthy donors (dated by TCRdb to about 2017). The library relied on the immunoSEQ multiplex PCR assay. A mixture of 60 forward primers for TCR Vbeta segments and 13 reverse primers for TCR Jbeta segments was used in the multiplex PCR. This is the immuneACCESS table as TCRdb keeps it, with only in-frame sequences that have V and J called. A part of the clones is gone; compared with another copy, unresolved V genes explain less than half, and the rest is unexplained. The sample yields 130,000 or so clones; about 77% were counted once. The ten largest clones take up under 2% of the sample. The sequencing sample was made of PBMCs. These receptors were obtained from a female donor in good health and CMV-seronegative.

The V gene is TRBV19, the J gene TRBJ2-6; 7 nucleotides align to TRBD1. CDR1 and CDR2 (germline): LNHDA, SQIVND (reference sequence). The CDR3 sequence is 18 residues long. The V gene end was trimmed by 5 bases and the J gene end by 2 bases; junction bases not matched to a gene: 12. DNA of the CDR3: TGTGCCAGTAGTCGAGCCCAACCAGGGGGAGCTGGGGCCAACGTCCTGACTTTC. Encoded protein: CASSRAQPGGAGANVLTF.

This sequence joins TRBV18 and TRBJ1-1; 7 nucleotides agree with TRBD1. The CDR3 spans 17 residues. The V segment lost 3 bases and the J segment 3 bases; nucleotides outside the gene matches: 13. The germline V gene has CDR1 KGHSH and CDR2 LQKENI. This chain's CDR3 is CASSPFRTEGADTEAFF. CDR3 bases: TGTGCCAGCTCACCTTTCCGCACAGAGGGGGCGGACACTGAAGCTTTCTTT.

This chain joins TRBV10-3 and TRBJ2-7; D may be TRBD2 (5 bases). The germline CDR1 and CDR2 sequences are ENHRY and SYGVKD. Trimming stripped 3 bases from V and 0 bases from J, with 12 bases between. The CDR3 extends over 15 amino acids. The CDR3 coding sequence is TGTGCCATCAGTGAATTTGAGGGTAGCTCCTACGAGCAGTACTTC. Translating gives CAISEFEGSSYEQYF.

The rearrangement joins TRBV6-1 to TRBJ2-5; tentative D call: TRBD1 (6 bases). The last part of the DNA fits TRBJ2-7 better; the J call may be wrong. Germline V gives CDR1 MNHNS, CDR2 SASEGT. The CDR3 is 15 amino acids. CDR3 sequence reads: CASSLRQGITYEQYF. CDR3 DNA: TGTGCCAGCAGTCTGCGGCAGGGGATAACCTACGAGCAGTACTTC.

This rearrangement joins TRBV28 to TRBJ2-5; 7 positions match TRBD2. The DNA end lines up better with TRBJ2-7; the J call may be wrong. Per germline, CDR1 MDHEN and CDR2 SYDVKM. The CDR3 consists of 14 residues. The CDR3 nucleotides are TGTGCCAGCAGTTTCGGGCTGGGACTATACGAGCAGTACTTC. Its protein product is CASSFGLGLYEQYF.